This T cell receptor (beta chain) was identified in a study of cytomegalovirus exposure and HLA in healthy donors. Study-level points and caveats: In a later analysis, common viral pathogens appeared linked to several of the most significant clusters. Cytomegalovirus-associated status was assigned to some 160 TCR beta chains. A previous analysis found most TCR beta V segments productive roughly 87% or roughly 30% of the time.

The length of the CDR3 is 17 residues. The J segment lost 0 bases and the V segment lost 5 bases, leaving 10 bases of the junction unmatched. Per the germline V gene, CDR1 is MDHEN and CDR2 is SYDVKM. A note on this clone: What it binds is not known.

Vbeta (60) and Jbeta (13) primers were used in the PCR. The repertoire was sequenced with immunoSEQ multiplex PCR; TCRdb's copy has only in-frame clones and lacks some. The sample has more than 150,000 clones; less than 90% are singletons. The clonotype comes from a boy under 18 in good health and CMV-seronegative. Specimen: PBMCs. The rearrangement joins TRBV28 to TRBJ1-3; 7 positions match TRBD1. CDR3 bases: TGTGCCAGCAGTCCCCCGGGACAGCACCTCTCTGGAAACACCATATATTTT. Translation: CASSPPGQHLSGNTIYF.